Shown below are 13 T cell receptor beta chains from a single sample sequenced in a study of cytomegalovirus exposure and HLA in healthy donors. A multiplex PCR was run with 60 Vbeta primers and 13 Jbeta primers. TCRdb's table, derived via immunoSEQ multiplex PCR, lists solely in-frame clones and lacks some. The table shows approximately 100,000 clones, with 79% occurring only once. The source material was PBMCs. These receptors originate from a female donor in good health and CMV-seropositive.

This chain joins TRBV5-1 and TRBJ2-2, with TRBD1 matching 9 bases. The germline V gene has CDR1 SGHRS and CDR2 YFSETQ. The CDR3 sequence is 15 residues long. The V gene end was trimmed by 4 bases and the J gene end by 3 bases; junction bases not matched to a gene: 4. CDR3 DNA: TGCGCCAGCAGCCGACAGGGGGTGGACACCGGGGAGCTGTTTTTT. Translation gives CASSRQGVDTGELFF.

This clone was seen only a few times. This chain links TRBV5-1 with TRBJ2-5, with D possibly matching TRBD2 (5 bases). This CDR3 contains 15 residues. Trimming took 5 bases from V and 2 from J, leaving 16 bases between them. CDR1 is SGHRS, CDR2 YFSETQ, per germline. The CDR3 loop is CASRVGGLQQETQYF. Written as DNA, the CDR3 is TGCGCCAGCAGAGTTGGCGGGTTACAACAAGAGACCCAGTACTTC.

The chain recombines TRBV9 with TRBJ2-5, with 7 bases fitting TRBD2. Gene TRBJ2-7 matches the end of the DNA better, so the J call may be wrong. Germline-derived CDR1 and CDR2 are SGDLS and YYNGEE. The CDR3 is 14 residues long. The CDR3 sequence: CASSVGGSSYEQYF. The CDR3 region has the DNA TGTGCCAGCAGCGTGGGCGGGAGCTCCTACGAGCAGTACTTC.

The chain's CDR3 is CASSRTVPGGANVLTF. The CDR3 bases are TGTGCCAGTAGTCGGACAGTCCCAGGGGGGGCCAACGTCCTGACTTTC. V gene TRBV19 combines with J gene TRBJ2-6, with D possibly TRBD1 on 6 matching bases. The CDR3 is 16 amino acids. Germline loops: CDR1 LNHDA, CDR2 SQIVND (reference sequence). Trimming left V 5 bases short and J 4 bases short, with 15 bases between.

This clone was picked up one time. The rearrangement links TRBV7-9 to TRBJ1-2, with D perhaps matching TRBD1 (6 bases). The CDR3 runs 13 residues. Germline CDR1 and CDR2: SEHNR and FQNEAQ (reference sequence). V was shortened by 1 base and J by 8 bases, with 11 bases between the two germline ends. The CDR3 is CASSLDRVEGYTF. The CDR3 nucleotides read TGTGCCAGCAGCTTAGACAGGGTGGAGGGCTACACCTTC.

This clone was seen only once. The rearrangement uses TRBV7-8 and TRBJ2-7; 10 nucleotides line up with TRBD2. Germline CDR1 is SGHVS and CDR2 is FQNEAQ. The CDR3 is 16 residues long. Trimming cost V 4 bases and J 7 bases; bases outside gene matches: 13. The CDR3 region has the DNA TGTGCCAGCAGCTCAGGGCTCCTAGCGGGAGAGGGGGAGCAGTACTTC. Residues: CASSSGLLAGEGEQYF.

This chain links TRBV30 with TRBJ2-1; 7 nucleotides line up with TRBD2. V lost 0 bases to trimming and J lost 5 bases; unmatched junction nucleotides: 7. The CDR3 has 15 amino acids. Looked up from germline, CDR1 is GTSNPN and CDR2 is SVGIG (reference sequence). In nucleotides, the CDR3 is TGTGCCTGGAGTGTACGCCCTAGCGGCCACAATGAGCAGTTCTTC. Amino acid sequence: CAWSVRPSGHNEQFF.

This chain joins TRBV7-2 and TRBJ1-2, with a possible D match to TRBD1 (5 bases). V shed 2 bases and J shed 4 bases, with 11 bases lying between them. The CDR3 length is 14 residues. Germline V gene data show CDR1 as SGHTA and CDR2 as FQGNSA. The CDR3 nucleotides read TGTGCCAGCAGCTTATTCGACGACAGCTATGGCTACACCTTC. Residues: CASSLFDDSYGYTF.

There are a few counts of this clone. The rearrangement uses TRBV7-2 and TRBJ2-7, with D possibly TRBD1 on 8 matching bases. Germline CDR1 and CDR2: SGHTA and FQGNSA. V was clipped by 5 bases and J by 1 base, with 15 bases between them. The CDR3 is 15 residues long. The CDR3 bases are TGTGCCAGCAGCGCCGACAGGGGAGGGTCCTACGAGCAGTACTTC. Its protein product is CASSADRGGSYEQYF.

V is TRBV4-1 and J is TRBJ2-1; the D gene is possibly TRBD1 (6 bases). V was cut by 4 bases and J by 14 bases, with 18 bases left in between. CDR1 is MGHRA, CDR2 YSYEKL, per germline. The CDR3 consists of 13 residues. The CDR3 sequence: CASSPSEGTIEFF. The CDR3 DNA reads TGCGCCAGCAGCCCCTCGGAAGGGACAATTGAGTTCTTC.

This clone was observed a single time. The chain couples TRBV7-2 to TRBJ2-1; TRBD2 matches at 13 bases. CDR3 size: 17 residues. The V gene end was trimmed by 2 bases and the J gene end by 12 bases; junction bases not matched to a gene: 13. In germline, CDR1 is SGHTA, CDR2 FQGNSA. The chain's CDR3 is CASSLPGLAGDLAGQFF. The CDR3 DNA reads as TGTGCCAGCAGCTTACCTGGACTAGCGGGAGACCTAGCTGGGCAGTTCTTC.

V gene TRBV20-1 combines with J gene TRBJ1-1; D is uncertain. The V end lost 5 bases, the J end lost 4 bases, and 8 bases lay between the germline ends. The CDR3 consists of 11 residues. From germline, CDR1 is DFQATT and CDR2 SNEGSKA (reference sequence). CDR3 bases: TGCAGTGCTCCTGCTAGCACTGAAGCTTTCTTT. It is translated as CSAPASTEAFF.

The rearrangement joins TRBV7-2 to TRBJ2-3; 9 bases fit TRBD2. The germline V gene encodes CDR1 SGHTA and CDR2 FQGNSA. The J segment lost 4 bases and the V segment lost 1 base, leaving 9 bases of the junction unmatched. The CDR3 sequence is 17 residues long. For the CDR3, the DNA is TGTGCCAGCAGCTTAGGGGTGGGCGGGAGGGCCCCAGATACGCAGTATTTT. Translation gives CASSLGVGGRAPDTQYF.